This T cell receptor beta chain was obtained from a study of cytomegalovirus exposure and HLA in healthy donors. The length of the CDR3 is 16 residues. V dropped 2 bases and J dropped 4 bases, with 17 bases sitting between them. Germline CDR1 reads SGHTA; CDR2 reads FQGNSA. Primers included in the PCR were 60 Vbeta and 13 Jbeta primers. This table comes from immunoSEQ multiplex PCR, and its TCRdb copy is limited to in-frame clones, with some not included. The sample yields more than 85,000 clones, approximately 14% seen once. This clone was counted between two and nine times. As yet, its antigen is unknown. General study findings and limits: Reportedly, fewer N-insertions than the approximately 600-donor mean appeared in an Asian-associated ancestry cluster in a later analysis. With high specificity and sensitivity, the classifier reportedly diagnosed cytomegalovirus status.

This sequence was found in a female donor in good health and CMV-seronegative. Sequenced sample: PBMCs. The rearrangement links TRBV7-2 to TRBJ1-1; no firm D call. The CDR3 region is CASSLRATPLSTEAFF. CDR3 coding DNA: TGTGCCAGCAGCTTACGCGCGACACCGTTAAGCACTGAAGCTTTCTTT.